A single TCR beta chain is shown here with its context. Per the study methods: Researchers report that nucleated cell counts were estimated from reference gene primer amplification. The assay was immunoSEQ multiplex PCR, and TCRdb's table has in-frame clones only and misses some. The DNA gave D and trimming, while V, J and clone size come from that table. In the table there are about 190,000 clones, 75% to 90% of which are singletons. The junction had 3 bases not matched to a gene; V was cut back by 0 bases and J by 4 bases. The CDR3 contains 16 residues. In germline, CDR1 is MNHEY, CDR2 SMNVEV (reference sequence). This specimen comes from a study of blood T cell repertoires in COVID-19. Overall study context: There were acute and convalescent COVID-19 samples, and they came from the United States, Italy and Spain. T cells, B-cell-depleted T cells, or PBMCs supplied cDNA or gDNA.

The clonotype was recovered from a man in his fifties or sixties with acute or convalescent COVID-19. Input material: peripheral blood. The V and J genes are TRBV27 and TRBJ2-1; 10 bases match TRBD2. CDR3 amino acids: CASSLSSSGGYNEQFF. CDR3 bases: TGTGCCAGCAGTTTATCGAGTAGCGGGGGGTACAATGAGCAGTTCTTC.